The T cell receptor (beta chain) described here comes from a study of cytomegalovirus exposure and HLA in healthy donors. This clone was counted a single time. Profiled with immunoSEQ multiplex PCR; TCRdb holds only in-frame clones, not every one. The sample contains about 56,000 clones, around 94% of which appear only once. This TCR derives from a man aged 18 to 30 in good health and CMV-seronegative. The sequenced sample consisted of PBMCs.

CDR3 in amino acids: CASSIYSGQGNNEQFF. DNA of the CDR3: TGTGCCAGTAGTATCTATTCTGGACAGGGGAACAATGAGCAGTTCTTC. The chain couples TRBV19 to TRBJ2-1, with 9 bases aligning to TRBD1. V was pared by 3 bases and J by 5 bases, with 8 bases of the junction left unmatched. This CDR3 has 16 residues. CDR1 and CDR2 (germline): LNHDA, SQIVND (reference sequence).